These T cell receptor beta chains were read from a single sample in a study of blood T cell repertoires in COVID-19. Sequenced by immunoSEQ multiplex PCR; TCRdb stores in-frame clones only, minus some. The sample holds around 300,000 clones; around 87% are singletons and the top ten take approximately 2.2%. Sequenced input: peripheral blood. The receptor source for this set is a woman in her 30s who had recovered from COVID-19. Both conserved end residues are part of each CDR3. The D gene is left open where the match is weak. Not every row has a clone size; where given, it reads once, few, many or a size class.

v_call: TRBV19; clone_size: -; d_call: -; j_call: TRBJ1-5; cdr3_aa: CASSTVGGDPQPQHF; cdr3_nt: TGTGCCAGTAGTACCGTTGGGGGGGACCCTCAGCCCCAGCATTTT
v_call: TRBV11-3; clone_size: -; d_call: TRBD2; j_call: TRBJ2-1; cdr3_aa: CASSKTSGQYNEQFF; cdr3_nt: TGTGCCAGCAGCAAGACTAGCGGACAATACAATGAGCAGTTCTTC
v_call: TRBV10-3; clone_size: -; d_call: TRBD1; j_call: TRBJ1-5; cdr3_aa: CAIGQDNQPQHF; cdr3_nt: TGTGCCATCGGACAGGACAATCAGCCCCAGCATTTT
v_call: TRBV30; clone_size: -; d_call: -; j_call: TRBJ1-6; cdr3_aa: CAWSVRASSYNSPLHF; cdr3_nt: TGTGCCTGGAGTGTGAGGGCAAGCTCCTATAATTCACCCCTCCACTTT
v_call: TRBV29-1; clone_size: -; d_call: TRBD1; j_call: TRBJ2-7; cdr3_aa: CSVGGTGGSYEQYF; cdr3_nt: TGCAGCGTTGGCGGGACAGGGGGCAGCTACGAGCAGTACTTC
v_call: TRBV4-1; clone_size: -; d_call: -; j_call: TRBJ2-1; cdr3_aa: CASSLLDSRDEQFF; cdr3_nt: TGCGCCAGCAGCCTGTTGGACAGCCGGGATGAGCAGTTCTTC
v_call: TRBV27; clone_size: -; d_call: -; j_call: TRBJ1-6; cdr3_aa: CATDRTGLGGSPLHF; cdr3_nt: TGTGCCACCGATAGGACCGGACTCGGGGGTTCACCCCTCCACTTT
v_call: TRBV2; clone_size: -; d_call: TRBD1; j_call: TRBJ1-5; cdr3_aa: CASRSQGASNQPQHF; cdr3_nt: TGTGCCAGCAGATCACAGGGGGCGAGCAATCAGCCCCAGCATTTT
v_call: TRBV11-2; clone_size: -; d_call: -; j_call: TRBJ1-1; cdr3_aa: CASSSYPAEAFF; cdr3_nt: TGTGCCAGCAGCTCTTACCCAGCGGAAGCTTTCTTT
v_call: TRBV18; clone_size: -; d_call: TRBD1; j_call: TRBJ2-5; cdr3_aa: CASSPTGVQETQYF; cdr3_nt: TGTGCCAGCTCACCGACAGGGGTCCAAGAGACCCAGTACTTC
v_call: TRBV5-4; clone_size: -; d_call: -; j_call: TRBJ2-2; cdr3_aa: CASSPYAETNTGELFF; cdr3_nt: TGTGCCAGCAGCCCATACGCAGAAACGAACACCGGGGAGCTGTTTTTT
v_call: TRBV5-1; clone_size: -; d_call: -; j_call: TRBJ2-5; cdr3_aa: CASSSLTAQETQYF; cdr3_nt: TGCGCCAGCAGCTCACTAACTGCTCAAGAGACCCAGTACTTC
v_call: TRBV18; clone_size: -; d_call: -; j_call: TRBJ2-7; cdr3_aa: CASSVAYEQYF; cdr3_nt: TGTGCCAGCTCAGTAGCCTACGAGCAGTACTTC
v_call: TRBV11-2; clone_size: once; d_call: TRBD1; j_call: TRBJ1-1; cdr3_aa: CASSPDRENTEAFF; cdr3_nt: TGTGCCAGCAGCCCGGACAGGGAAAACACTGAAGCTTTCTTT
v_call: TRBV9; clone_size: -; d_call: TRBD2; j_call: TRBJ2-7; cdr3_aa: CASSVTSGGDEQYF; cdr3_nt: TGTGCCAGCAGCGTTACTAGCGGAGGCGACGAGCAGTACTTC
v_call: TRBV19; clone_size: few; d_call: TRBD1; j_call: TRBJ2-3; cdr3_aa: CASSDRGRSDTQYF; cdr3_nt: TGTGCCAGTAGTGACAGGGGGCGCTCGGATACGCAGTATTTT
v_call: TRBV19; clone_size: -; d_call: TRBD1; j_call: TRBJ1-1; cdr3_aa: CASKQGDTEAFF; cdr3_nt: TGTGCCAGCAAGCAGGGGGACACTGAAGCTTTCTTT
v_call: TRBV7-9; clone_size: -; d_call: -; j_call: TRBJ1-4; cdr3_aa: CASSLVVRVGAEKLFF; cdr3_nt: TGTGCCAGCAGCTTAGTAGTAAGAGTGGGGGCGGAAAAACTGTTTTTT
v_call: TRBV19; clone_size: -; d_call: -; j_call: TRBJ2-2; cdr3_aa: CASSIISGSGELFF; cdr3_nt: TGTGCCAGTAGTATAATTAGTGGTTCGGGGGAGCTGTTTTTT
v_call: TRBV2; clone_size: -; d_call: TRBD2; j_call: TRBJ2-5; cdr3_aa: CASRSTSGGRRETQYF; cdr3_nt: TGTGCCAGCAGATCTACTAGCGGAGGTCGGAGGGAGACCCAGTACTTC
v_call: TRBV14; clone_size: -; d_call: -; j_call: TRBJ2-7; cdr3_aa: CASSQSWSSYEQYF; cdr3_nt: TGTGCCAGCAGCCAATCGTGGAGCTCCTACGAGCAGTACTTC
v_call: TRBV9; clone_size: -; d_call: -; j_call: TRBJ2-1; cdr3_aa: CASSGQGDPLDEQFF; cdr3_nt: TGTGCCAGCAGCGGGCAGGGCGACCCCCTGGATGAGCAGTTCTTC
v_call: TRBV19; clone_size: -; d_call: TRBD1; j_call: TRBJ2-5; cdr3_aa: CASRQGAETQYF; cdr3_nt: TGTGCCAGTCGACAGGGGGCGGAGACCCAGTACTTC
v_call: TRBV9; clone_size: -; d_call: TRBD2; j_call: TRBJ2-5; cdr3_aa: CASSPSSGRAGQETQYF; cdr3_nt: TGTGCCAGCAGCCCCAGTAGCGGGAGGGCCGGGCAAGAGACCCAGTACTTC